This T cell receptor beta chain appears in the sequencing data of a study of cytotoxic CD8 clonotypes in ibrutinib-treated CLL. Comments on this clone: As yet, its antigen is unknown.

Profiled with immunoSEQ multiplex PCR; TCRdb holds only in-frame clones, not every one. The sample has tens of thousands of clones, approximately 90% seen once. Germline V CDR1 and CDR2: MNHEY, SMNVEV (reference sequence). Trimming cost V 4 bases and J 5 bases; bases outside gene matches: 16. The CDR3 spans 18 residues. Regarding the study as a whole: Clonality (at baseline) was higher than in age-matched healthy donors and tracked circulating CD8+ T-cell counts.

The sequence came from a human donor with chronic lymphocytic leukemia. The V and J genes are TRBV27 and TRBJ2-1; the match to TRBD2 covers 8 bases. This specimen consisted of PBMCs, obtained after 12 months of ibrutinib treatment. For the CDR3, the DNA is TGTGCCAGCAGTTCCTCTGGGACTAGTCGGACTTTTGACAATGAGCAGTTCTTC. Residues: CASSSSGTSRTFDNEQFF.